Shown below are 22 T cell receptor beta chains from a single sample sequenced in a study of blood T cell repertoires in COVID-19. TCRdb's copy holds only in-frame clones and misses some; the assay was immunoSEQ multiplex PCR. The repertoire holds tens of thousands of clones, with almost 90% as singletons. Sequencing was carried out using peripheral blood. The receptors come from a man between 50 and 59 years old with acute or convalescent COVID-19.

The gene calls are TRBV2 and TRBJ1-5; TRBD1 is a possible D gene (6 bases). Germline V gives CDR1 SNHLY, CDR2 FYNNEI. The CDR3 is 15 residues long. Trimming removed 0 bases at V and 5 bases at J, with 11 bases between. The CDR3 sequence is CASSEARGNYQPQHF. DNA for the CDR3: TGTGCCAGCAGTGAAGCCAGGGGTAACTATCAGCCCCAGCATTTT.

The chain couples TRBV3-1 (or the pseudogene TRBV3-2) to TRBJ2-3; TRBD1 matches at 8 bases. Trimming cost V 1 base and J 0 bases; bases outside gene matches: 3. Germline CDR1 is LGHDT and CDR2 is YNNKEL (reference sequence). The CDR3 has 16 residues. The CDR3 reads CASSQGQGASTDTQYF. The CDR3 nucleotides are TGTGCCAGCAGCCAAGGCCAGGGGGCTAGCACAGATACGCAGTATTTT.

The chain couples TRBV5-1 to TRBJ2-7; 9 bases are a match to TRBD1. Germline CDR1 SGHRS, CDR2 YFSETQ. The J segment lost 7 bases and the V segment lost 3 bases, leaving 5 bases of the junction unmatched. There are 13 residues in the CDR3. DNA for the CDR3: TGCGCCAGCAGCTCAGGACAGGGGAGGGAGCAGTACTTC. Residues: CASSSGQGREQYF.

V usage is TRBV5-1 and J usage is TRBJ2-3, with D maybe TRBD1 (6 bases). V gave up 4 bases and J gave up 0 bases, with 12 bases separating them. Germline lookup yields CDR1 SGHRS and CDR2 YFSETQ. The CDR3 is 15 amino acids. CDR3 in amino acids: CASSPDRPSTDTQYF. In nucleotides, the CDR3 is TGCGCCAGCAGCCCCGACAGGCCTAGCACAGATACGCAGTATTTT.

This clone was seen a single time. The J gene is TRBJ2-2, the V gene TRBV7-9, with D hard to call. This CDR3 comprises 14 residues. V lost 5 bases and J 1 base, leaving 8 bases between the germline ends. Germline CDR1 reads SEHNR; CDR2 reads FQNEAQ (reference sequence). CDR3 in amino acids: CASSPYVNTGELFF. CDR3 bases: TGTGCCAGCAGCCCCTACGTGAACACCGGGGAGCTGTTTTTT.

CDR3 loop: CASSYSPRSSYNEQFF. CDR3 sequence (DNA): TGTGCCAGCAGTTACTCTCCGCGGAGCTCCTACAATGAGCAGTTCTTC. V gene TRBV6-2 or TRBV6-3 combines with J gene TRBJ2-1, with D unresolved. In germline, CDR1 is MNHEY, CDR2 SVGEGT. V was cut by 0 bases and J by 0 bases, with 9 bases left in between. The CDR3 loop spans 16 amino acids.

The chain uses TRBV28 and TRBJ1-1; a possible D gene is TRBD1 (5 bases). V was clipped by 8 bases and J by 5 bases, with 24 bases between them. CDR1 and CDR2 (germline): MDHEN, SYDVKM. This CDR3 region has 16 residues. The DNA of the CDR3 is TGTGCCAGCCGCCTGGGCGGGGCAGGAGGTGCGACTGAAGCTTTCTTT. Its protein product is CASRLGGAGGATEAFF. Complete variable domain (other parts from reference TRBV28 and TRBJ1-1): DVKVTQSSRYLVKRTGEKVFLECVQDMDHENMFWYRQDPGLGLRLIYFSYDVKMKEKGDIPEGYSVSREKKERFSLILESASTNQTSMYLCASRLGGAGGATEAFFGQGTRLTVV.

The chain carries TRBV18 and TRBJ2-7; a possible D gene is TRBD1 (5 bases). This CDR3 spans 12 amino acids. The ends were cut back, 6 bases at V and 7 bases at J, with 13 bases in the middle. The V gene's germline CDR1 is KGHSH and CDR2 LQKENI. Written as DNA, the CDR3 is TGTGCCAGCTCGGGGCGAAACGGGGAGCAGTACTTC. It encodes CASSGRNGEQYF.

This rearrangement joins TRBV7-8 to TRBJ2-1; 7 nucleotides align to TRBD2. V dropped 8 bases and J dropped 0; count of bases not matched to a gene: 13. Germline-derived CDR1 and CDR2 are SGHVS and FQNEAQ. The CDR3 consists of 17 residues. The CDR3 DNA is TGTGCCAGCGGCGCGGGTAGCGGGTTGAGCTCCTACAATGAGCAGTTCTTC. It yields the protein CASGAGSGLSSYNEQFF.

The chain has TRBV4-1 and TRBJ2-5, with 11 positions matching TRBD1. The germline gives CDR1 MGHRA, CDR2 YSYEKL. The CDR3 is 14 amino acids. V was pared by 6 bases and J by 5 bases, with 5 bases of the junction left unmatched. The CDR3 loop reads CASSRDRGRETQYF. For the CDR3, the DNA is TGCGCCAGCAGTCGGGACAGGGGGAGGGAGACCCAGTACTTC.

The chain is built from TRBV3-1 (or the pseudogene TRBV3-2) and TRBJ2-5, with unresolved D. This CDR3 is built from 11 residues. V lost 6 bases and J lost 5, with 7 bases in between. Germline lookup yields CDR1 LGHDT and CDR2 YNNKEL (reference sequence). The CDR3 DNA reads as TGTGCCAGCAGTCATTCCGAGACCCAGTACTTC. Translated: CASSHSETQYF.

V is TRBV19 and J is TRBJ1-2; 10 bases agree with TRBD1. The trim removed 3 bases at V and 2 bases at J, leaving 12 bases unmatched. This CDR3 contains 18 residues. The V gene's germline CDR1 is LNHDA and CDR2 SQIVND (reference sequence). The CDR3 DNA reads TGTGCCAGTAGTATTCGGCCGTGGGGACAGGGGATAAACTATGGCTACACCTTC. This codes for CASSIRPWGQGINYGYTF. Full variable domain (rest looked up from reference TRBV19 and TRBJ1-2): DGGITQSPKYLFRKEGQNVTLSCEQNLNHDAMYWYRQDPGQGLRLIYYSQIVNDFQKGDIAEGYSVSREKKESFPLTVTSAQKNPTAFYLCASSIRPWGQGINYGYTFGSGTRLTVV.

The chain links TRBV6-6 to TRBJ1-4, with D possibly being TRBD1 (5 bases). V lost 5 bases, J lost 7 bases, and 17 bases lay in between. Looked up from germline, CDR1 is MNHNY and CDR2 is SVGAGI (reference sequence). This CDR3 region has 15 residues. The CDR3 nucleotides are TGTGCCAGCAGTCCCTCGCAGGGCAGTGGTGAAAAACTGTTTTTT. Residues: CASSPSQGSGEKLFF.

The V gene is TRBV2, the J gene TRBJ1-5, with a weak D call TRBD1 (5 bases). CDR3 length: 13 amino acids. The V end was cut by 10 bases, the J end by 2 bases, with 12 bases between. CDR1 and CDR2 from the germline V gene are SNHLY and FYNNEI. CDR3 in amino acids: CATGGTGNQPQHF. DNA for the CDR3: TGTGCCACTGGGGGGACGGGCAATCAGCCCCAGCATTTT. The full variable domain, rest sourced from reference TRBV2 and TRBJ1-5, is EPEVTQTPSHQVTQMGQEVILRCVPISNHLYFYWYRQILGQKVEFLVSFYNNEISEKSEIFDDQFSVERPDGSNFTLKIRSTKLEDSAMYFCATGGTGNQPQHFGDGTRLSIL.

For the CDR3, the DNA is TGTGCCAGCAGCCAACCCCCCCGAGGTAATAACTATGGCTACACCTTC. This codes for CASSQPPRGNNYGYTF. The genes are TRBV3-1 (or the pseudogene TRBV3-2) and TRBJ1-2; no clear D gene. Trimming removed 2 bases from V and 1 base from J, with 14 bases in between. CDR1 and CDR2 (germline): LGHDT, YNNKEL (reference sequence). The CDR3 has 16 amino acids.

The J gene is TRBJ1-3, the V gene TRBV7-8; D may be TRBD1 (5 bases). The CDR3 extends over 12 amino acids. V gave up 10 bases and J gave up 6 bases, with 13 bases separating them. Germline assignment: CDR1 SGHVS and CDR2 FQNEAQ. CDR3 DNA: TGTGCCACCATCACGGGGGTAAACACCATATATTTT. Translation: CATITGVNTIYF.

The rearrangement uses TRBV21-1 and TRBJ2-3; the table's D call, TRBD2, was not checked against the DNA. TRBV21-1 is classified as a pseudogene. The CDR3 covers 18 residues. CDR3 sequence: CASSGPFRELTGTDTQYF. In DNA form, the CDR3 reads TGTGCCAGCTCCGGGCCCTTCCGGGAACTGACGGGAACAGATACGCAGTATTTT.

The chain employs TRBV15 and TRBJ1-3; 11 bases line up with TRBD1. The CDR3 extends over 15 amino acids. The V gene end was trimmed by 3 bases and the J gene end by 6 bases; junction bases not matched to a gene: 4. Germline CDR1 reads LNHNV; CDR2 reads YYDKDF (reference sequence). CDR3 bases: TGTGCCACCAGCAGCTGGGGACAGGGGGAAAACACCATATATTTT. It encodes CATSSWGQGENTIYF. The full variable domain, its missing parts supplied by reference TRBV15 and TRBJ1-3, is DAMVIQNPRYQVTQFGKPVTLSCSQTLNHNVMYWYQQKSSQAPKLLFHYYDKDFNNEADTPDNFQSRRPNTSFCFLDIRSPGLGDTAMYLCATSSWGQGENTIYFGEGSWLTVV.

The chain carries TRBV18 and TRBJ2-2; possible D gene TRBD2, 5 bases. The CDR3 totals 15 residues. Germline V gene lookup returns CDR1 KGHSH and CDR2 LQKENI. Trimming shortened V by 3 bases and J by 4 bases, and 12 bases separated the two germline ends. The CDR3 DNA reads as TGTGCCAGCTCACCGGGGAGTTTACGCACCGGGGAGCTGTTTTTT. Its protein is CASSPGSLRTGELFF. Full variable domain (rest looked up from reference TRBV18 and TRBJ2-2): NAGVMQNPRHLVRRRGQEARLRCSPMKGHSHVYWYRQLPEEGLKFMVYLQKENIIDESGMPKERFSAEFPKEGPSILRIQQVVRGDSAAYFCASSPGSLRTGELFFGEGSRLTVL.

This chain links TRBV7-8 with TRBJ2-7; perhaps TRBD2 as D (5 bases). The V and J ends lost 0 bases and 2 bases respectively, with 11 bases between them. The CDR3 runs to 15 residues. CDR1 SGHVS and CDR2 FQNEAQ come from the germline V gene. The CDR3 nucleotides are TGTGCCAGCAGCTTAGCCGAAGCGGTAACCTACGAGCAGTACTTC. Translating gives CASSLAEAVTYEQYF.

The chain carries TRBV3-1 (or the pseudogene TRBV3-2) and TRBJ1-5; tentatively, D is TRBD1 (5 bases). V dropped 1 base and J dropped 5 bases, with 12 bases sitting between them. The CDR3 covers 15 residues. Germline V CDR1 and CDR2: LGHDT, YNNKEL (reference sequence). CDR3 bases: TGTGCCAGCAGCCAAGTGTGGGGAGGGGATCAGCCCCAGCATTTT. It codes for CASSQVWGGDQPQHF.

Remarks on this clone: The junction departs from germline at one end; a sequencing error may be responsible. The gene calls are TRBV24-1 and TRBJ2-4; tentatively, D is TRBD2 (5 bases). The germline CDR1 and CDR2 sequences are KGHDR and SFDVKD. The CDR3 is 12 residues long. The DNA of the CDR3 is TGTGCCACCAGTGATTTGTACGGGGTCGGGGACTTC. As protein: CATSDLYGVGDF.